The present T cell receptor (beta chain) was sequenced within a study of a mutant IDH1 vaccine in newly diagnosed glioma. For the study at large: In weeks 1, 3, 5, 7, 11, 15, 19 and 23, patients were vaccinated.

Comments on this clone: The antigen remains unidentified.

Time point specified: week 23, last vaccination. Each dose of the vaccine consisted of 300 ug of mutant IDH1 20-mer peptide, with topical imiquimod. Germline CDR1 and CDR2: SGHRS and YFSETQ. This CDR3 has 17 residues. The V end was cut by 1 base, the J end by 1 base, with 14 bases between. Assay used: immunoSEQ multiplex PCR; TCRdb lists only in-frame clones, some missing. Among tens of thousands of clones listed, 75% to 90% were seen once. The chain recombines TRBV5-1 with TRBJ2-2; a possible D gene is TRBD1 (5 bases). The sample was PBMCs, taken from a glioma patient whose treatment included an IDH1 peptide vaccine. The TCR originated in a man in his late teens or twenties with glioma. CDR3 coding DNA: TGCGCCAGCAGCTTGTTAATAGACAGCTGGAACACCGGGGAGCTGTTTTTT. As protein: CASSLLIDSWNTGELFF.